These 7 T cell receptor beta chains share one sample of origin, sequenced in a study of cytomegalovirus exposure and HLA in healthy donors. Primers: 60 Vbeta forward and 13 Jbeta reverse. Libraries were prepared by immunoSEQ multiplex PCR; TCRdb keeps only in-frame clonotypes and omits some of them. Its clone listing holds 70,000 to 90,000 clones. The sequencing sample was made of PBMCs. Source of these receptors: a young man in good health and CMV-seropositive.

The chain employs TRBV28 and TRBJ1-3; D is ambiguous. V lost 6 bases, J lost 0 bases, and 9 bases lay in between. The CDR3 runs 14 residues. Germline values: CDR1 MDHEN, CDR2 SYDVKM. The CDR3 spells CASSQTASGNTIYF. The DNA of the CDR3 is TGTGCCAGCAGCCAAACAGCCTCTGGAAACACCATATATTTT.

The V call is TRBV5-4, the J call TRBJ2-7; 9 bases align to TRBD1. Trimming at V came to 0 bases and at J to 5 bases, leaving 6 bases not matched to a gene. The germline V gene has CDR1 SGHNT and CDR2 YYREEE (reference sequence). This CDR3 spans 15 amino acids. CDR3 nucleotide sequence: TGTGCCAGCAGCTTGGGAACAGGGGGCCGCGACGAGCAGTACTTC. As protein: CASSLGTGGRDEQYF.

This chain joins TRBV5-4 and TRBJ2-7, with D tentatively TRBD2 (6 bases). CDR3 length: 14 residues. The V gene's germline CDR1 is SGHNT and CDR2 YYREEE (reference sequence). Trimming took off 0 bases at V and 2 bases at J, with 9 bases between the two ends. The CDR3 coding sequence is TGTGCCAGCAGCTTGGACGGAGGGACCTACGAGCAGTACTTC. This gives the protein CASSLDGGTYEQYF. The whole variable domain, remainder taken from reference TRBV5-4 and TRBJ2-7, is ETGVTQSPTHLIKTRGQQVTLRCSSQSGHNTVSWYQQALGQGPQFIFQYYREEENGRGNFPPRFSGLQFPNYSSELNVNALELDDSALYLCASSLDGGTYEQYFGPGTRLTVT.

The CDR3 sequence: CASSRNAGTGLEKLFF. CDR3 DNA sequence: TGCGCCAGCAGCCGCAATGCCGGGACAGGGCTTGAAAAACTGTTTTTT. The chain combines TRBV4-1 with TRBJ1-4; 9 nucleotides align to TRBD1. This CDR3 spans 16 amino acids. Germline CDR1 and CDR2: MGHRA and YSYEKL. After removal of 4 bases from V and 7 bases from J, the junction contained 10 bases not matched to a gene.

V and J are TRBV19 and TRBJ1-1; D ambiguous. V lost 3 bases and J lost 1, with 9 bases in between. Germline CDR1 LNHDA, CDR2 SQIVND (reference sequence). The CDR3 is 14 residues long. The CDR3 region has the DNA TGTGCCAGTAGTATCGGTCCAGGGAACACTGAAGCTTTCTTT. Protein sequence: CASSIGPGNTEAFF.

This chain uses TRBV10-3 with TRBJ1-2; TRBD1 might be the D (5 bases). Trimming took 0 bases from V and 3 from J, leaving 14 bases between them. From germline, CDR1 is ENHRY and CDR2 SYGVKD. The length of the CDR3 is 16 residues. CDR3 protein: CAISESGQGGHYGYTF. The CDR3 nucleotides are TGTGCCATCAGTGAGTCCGGGCAGGGAGGACACTATGGCTACACCTTC.

This sequence joins TRBV28 and TRBJ1-1; 9 bases align to TRBD1. After removal of 5 bases from V and 8 bases from J, the junction contained 15 bases not matched to a gene. The CDR3 loop spans 16 amino acids. Germline-derived CDR1 and CDR2 are MDHEN and SYDVKM. CDR3 sequence: CASSRRPGQGSVEAFF. The CDR3 region has the DNA TGTGCCAGCAGTCGAAGACCGGGACAGGGCTCCGTCGAAGCTTTCTTT.